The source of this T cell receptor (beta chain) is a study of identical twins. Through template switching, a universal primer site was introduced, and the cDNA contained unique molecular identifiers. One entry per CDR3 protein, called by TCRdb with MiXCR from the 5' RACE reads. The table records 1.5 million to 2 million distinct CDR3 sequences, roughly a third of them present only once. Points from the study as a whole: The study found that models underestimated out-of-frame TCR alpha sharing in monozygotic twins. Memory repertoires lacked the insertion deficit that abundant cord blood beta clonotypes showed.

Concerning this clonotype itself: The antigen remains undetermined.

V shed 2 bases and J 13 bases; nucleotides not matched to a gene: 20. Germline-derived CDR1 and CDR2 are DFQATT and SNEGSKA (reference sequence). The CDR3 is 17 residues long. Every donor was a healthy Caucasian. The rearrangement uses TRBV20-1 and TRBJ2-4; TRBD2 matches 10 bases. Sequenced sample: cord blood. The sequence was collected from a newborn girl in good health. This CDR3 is CSARSLAGVENNNEQYF. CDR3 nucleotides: TGCAGTGCTAGATCGCTAGCGGGGGTCGAGAACAACAATGAGCAGTACTTC.